The 31 T cell receptor beta chains below come from one sample, sequenced in a study of beta chain features in type 1 diabetes. The authors reverse transcribed all of the isolated RNA, so sequencing captured expressed TCRB transcripts. Profiling relied on immunoSEQ multiplex PCR, and the TCRdb table lists in-frame clones only, not all of them. The top ten hold approximately 0.05% of the sample, which has 430,000 or so clones, over 9.5% seen once. Sequencing was performed on naive CD4+ T cells from blood. The receptors were sampled from a woman aged 18-30 years in good health.

The chain's CDR3 is CASSLEVAGQETQYF. CDR3 DNA: TGCGCCAGCAGCTTGGAGGTAGCGGGGCAAGAGACCCAGTACTTC. The chain recombines TRBV5-1 with TRBJ2-5, with TRBD2 matching over 8 bases. The CDR3 runs 15 residues. The ends lost 0 bases at V and 2 bases at J; junction bases unmatched: 3. In germline, CDR1 is SGHRS, CDR2 YFSETQ.

This rearrangement joins TRBV5-4 to TRBJ2-3; 7 nucleotides line up with TRBD1. Germline V gives CDR1 SGHNT, CDR2 YYREEE (reference sequence). V was clipped by 3 bases and J by 2 bases; unmatched bases: 6. The CDR3 consists of 15 residues. The CDR3 protein is CASSSRDRTTDTQYF. CDR3 DNA: TGTGCCAGCAGCTCTCGGGACAGAACCACAGATACGCAGTATTTT.

The chain joins TRBV30 to TRBJ1-5; TRBD1 matches 8 bases. This CDR3 has 12 residues. CDR1 is GTSNPN, CDR2 SVGIG, per germline (reference sequence). The ends lost 5 bases at V and 9 bases at J; junction bases unmatched: 6. The chain's CDR3 is CAWSTGDAPQHF. The CDR3, as DNA: TGTGCCTGGTCGACAGGGGACGCGCCCCAGCATTTT.

This clone occurred a few times. The rearrangement uses TRBV25-1 and TRBJ2-1; no clear D. The germline CDR1 and CDR2 sequences are MGHDK and SYGVNS. With 6 bases removed from V and 10 bases from J, the gap between germline ends came to 10 bases. The CDR3 totals 11 residues. CDR3: CASREGAEQFF. The DNA of the CDR3 is TGTGCCAGCAGGGAAGGCGCCGAGCAGTTCTTC.

V gene TRBV9 combines with J gene TRBJ1-6; 7 nucleotides line up with TRBD1. Germline V gene sequence: CDR1 SGDLS, CDR2 YYNGEE. V gave up 0 bases and J gave up 8 bases; unmatched junction bases: 5. The CDR3 has 15 amino acids. The CDR3 DNA reads TGTGCCAGCAGCGTAGTAGGCCAGGGGGATTCACCCCTCCACTTT. Amino acids: CASSVVGQGDSPLHF.

V is TRBV29-1 and J is TRBJ2-3; D unclear. The germline gives CDR1 SQVTM, CDR2 ANQGSEA. This CDR3 spans 13 amino acids. Trimming stripped 4 bases from V and 6 bases from J, with 14 bases between. CDR3: CSVVARLHDTQYF. For the CDR3, the DNA is TGCAGCGTTGTTGCGCGCCTCCATGATACGCAGTATTTT.

This clone turned up a few times. This sequence joins TRBV30 and TRBJ1-1; D not resolved. The CDR3 is made up of 13 amino acids. V lost 2 bases and J lost 4, with 11 bases in between. CDR1 and CDR2 (germline): GTSNPN, SVGIG (reference sequence). Here the CDR3 DNA reads TGTGCCTGGAGTCGACCGGCGGTCACTGAAGCTTTCTTT. Its protein is CAWSRPAVTEAFF.

This chain links TRBV27 with TRBJ2-5; TRBD1 aligns across 8 bases. This CDR3 comprises 16 residues. Germline CDR1 reads MNHEY; CDR2 reads SMNVEV (reference sequence). V trimming: 8 bases; J trimming: 5 bases; junction bases outside the gene matches: 16. For the CDR3, the DNA is TGTGCCAGCCCACAGGGGGGACCCACTGCTGTGGAGACCCAGTACTTC. It specifies CASPQGGPTAVETQYF.

The V gene is TRBV20-1, the J gene TRBJ1-1; a possible D gene is TRBD1 (5 bases). Germline V gives CDR1 DFQATT, CDR2 SNEGSKA (reference sequence). The CDR3 covers 11 residues. V gave up 6 bases and J gave up 5 bases, with 10 bases separating them. For the CDR3, the DNA is TGCAGTGCGTGGGGGATTACTGAAGCTTTCTTT. Its protein product is CSAWGITEAFF.

This clone has only a few counts. The V and J genes are TRBV29-1 and TRBJ1-2; TRBD1 matches 7 bases. V lost 7 bases, J lost 8 bases, and 7 bases stayed unmatched. CDR1 is SQVTM, CDR2 ANQGSEA, per germline. The CDR3 sequence is 11 residues long. DNA of the CDR3: TGCAGCGAGAAGACAGGGTGGGGCTACACCTTC. Residues: CSEKTGWGYTF.

This clone turned up a few times. V and J are TRBV2 and TRBJ2-7; D call uncertain. The ends were cut back, 2 bases at V and 3 bases at J, with 2 bases in the middle. The CDR3 sequence is 11 residues long. Germline loops: CDR1 SNHLY, CDR2 FYNNEI. Here the CDR3 reads CASSENYEQYF. In DNA form, the CDR3 reads TGTGCCAGCAGTGAAAACTACGAGCAGTACTTC. Full variable domain (outside the CDR3, taken from reference TRBV2 and TRBJ2-7): EPEVTQTPSHQVTQMGQEVILRCVPISNHLYFYWYRQILGQKVEFLVSFYNNEISEKSEIFDDQFSVERPDGSNFTLKIRSTKLEDSAMYFCASSENYEQYFGPGTRLTVT.

This clone has a handful of counts. The CDR3: CASSLLPRETQYF. The CDR3 DNA reads TGCGCCAGCAGCCTTCTCCCGCGGGAGACCCAGTACTTC. V is TRBV4-1 and J is TRBJ2-5; D is unresolved. V gave up 4 bases and J gave up 5 bases, with 11 bases separating them. CDR3 length: 13 amino acids. Germline V gene lookup returns CDR1 MGHRA and CDR2 YSYEKL.

The rearrangement joins TRBV2 to TRBJ2-3; D is uncertain. In germline, CDR1 is SNHLY, CDR2 FYNNEI. Trimming left V 5 bases short and J 3 bases short, with 6 bases between. The CDR3 consists of 12 residues. In DNA, the CDR3 is TGTGCCAGCAGTAAGGGTACAGATACGCAGTATTTT. Amino acid sequence: CASSKGTDTQYF.

This clone has more than one count but fewer than ten. The gene calls are TRBV10-3 and TRBJ2-5, with TRBD1 matching 7 bases. Germline V gene data show CDR1 as ENHRY and CDR2 as SYGVKD. This CDR3 has 15 amino acids. The V and J ends lost 2 bases and 3 bases, in that order; junction bases with no gene match: 6. CDR3 in amino acids: CAISESFGTEETQYF. The CDR3 DNA follows: TGTGCCATCAGTGAGAGTTTTGGGACAGAAGAGACCCAGTACTTC.

V usage is TRBV5-6 and J usage is TRBJ2-4; possible D gene TRBD2, 7 bases. Germline V gene sequence: CDR1 SGHDT, CDR2 YYEEEE. The CDR3 loop spans 14 amino acids. V was trimmed by 4 bases and J by 9 bases, leaving 17 bases between them. The CDR3 here is CASSVTGGRGIQYF. The CDR3 nucleotides are TGTGCCAGCAGCGTGACGGGGGGCCGTGGCATTCAGTACTTC.

V is TRBV7-2 and J is TRBJ1-4; perhaps TRBD1 as D (5 bases). Per germline, CDR1 SGHTA and CDR2 FQGNSA. The ends were cut back, 3 bases at V and 6 bases at J, with 14 bases in the middle. This CDR3 has 15 amino acids. CDR3 bases: TGTGCCAGCAGCTTTTCCGGGGCTGTGTATGAAAAACTGTTTTTT. Encoded protein: CASSFSGAVYEKLFF.

This rearrangement joins TRBV27 to TRBJ2-3; a possible D gene is TRBD1 (6 bases). The germline CDR1 and CDR2 sequences are MNHEY and SMNVEV (reference sequence). V lost 3 bases and J 0 bases, leaving 16 bases between the germline ends. The CDR3 has 17 residues. In DNA form, the CDR3 reads TGTGCCAGCAGTTTCGGGACACCACCATCCAGCACAGATACGCAGTATTTT. Amino acid sequence: CASSFGTPPSSTDTQYF.

This clone occurred a few times. The chain carries TRBV23-1 and TRBJ2-4, with a possible D match to TRBD2 (5 bases). TRBV23-1 is given ORF status, its function remaining uncertain. The CDR3 contains 15 residues. The V and J ends lost 0 bases and 7 bases respectively, with 13 bases between them. The CDR3 DNA reads as TGCGCCAGCAGTCAATCGCTAGGAGGTCGGAACATTCAGTACTTC. Translation gives CASSQSLGGRNIQYF.

This clone was counted between two and nine times. This chain links TRBV29-1 with TRBJ1-3; unclear D gene. CDR3 length: 15 residues. V lost 4 bases and J lost 0, with 13 bases in between. Per germline, CDR1 SQVTM and CDR2 ANQGSEA. The CDR3 region is CSVGGERGSGNTIYF. The CDR3 DNA sequence: TGCAGCGTTGGAGGTGAGCGGGGCTCTGGAAACACCATATATTTT.

This chain connects TRBV4-1 to TRBJ2-1; D not certain. The germline V and J ends were trimmed by 4 bases and 9 bases, with 1 base remaining between them. The CDR3 sequence is 9 residues long. Germline CDR1 reads MGHRA; CDR2 reads YSYEKL. CDR3 protein: CASSREQFF. The CDR3 nucleotides are TGCGCCAGCAGCCGTGAGCAGTTCTTC.

This clone was recorded a few times. This chain uses TRBV10-3 with TRBJ1-2, with TRBD1 matching over 7 bases. CDR1 ENHRY and CDR2 SYGVKD come from the germline V gene. Trimming cost V 5 bases and J 8 bases; bases outside gene matches: 8. The CDR3 sequence is 13 residues long. CDR3 DNA sequence: TGTGCCATCAGTCCATCGGACAGGTCAGGCTACACCTTC. Translation gives CAISPSDRSGYTF.

This clone has more than one count but fewer than ten. This chain connects TRBV6-5 to TRBJ2-7, with 13 bases matching TRBD2. Germline CDR1 and CDR2: MNHEY and SVGAGI. This CDR3 has 15 residues. The trim removed 6 bases at V and 2 bases at J, leaving 4 bases unmatched. This CDR3 is CASRRLAGGTYEQYV. The DNA for the CDR3 is TGTGCCAGCAGGCGACTAGCGGGGGGTACCTACGAGCAGTACGTC.

This chain joins TRBV6-6 and TRBJ2-5; D is unresolved. Trimming took 3 bases from V and 0 from J, leaving 8 bases between them. The CDR3 consists of 14 residues. In germline, CDR1 is MNHNY, CDR2 SVGAGI (reference sequence). CDR3 bases: TGTGCCAGCAGTTATGGCAAGTACCAAGAGACCCAGTACTTC. Its protein product is CASSYGKYQETQYF.

V usage is TRBV7-8 and J usage is TRBJ2-5, with D perhaps given as TRBD1 or TRBD2 (5 bases each). The CDR3 is 14 amino acids. Germline CDR1 is SGHVS and CDR2 is FQNEAQ. Trimming stripped 1 base from V and 5 bases from J, with 11 bases between. The CDR3 here is CASSLVVWGETQYF. For the CDR3, the DNA is TGTGCCAGCAGCTTAGTCGTCTGGGGGGAGACCCAGTACTTC.

This clone was recorded many times. Additional DNA sequences in this sample encode the identical CDR3. The rearrangement links TRBV7-2 to TRBJ2-7; unclear D gene. Germline CDR1 is SGHTA and CDR2 is FQGNSA. With 1 base removed from V and 3 bases from J, the gap between germline ends came to 4 bases. The length of the CDR3 is 12 residues. CDR3 protein: CASSLVGYEQYF. As DNA, the CDR3 is TGTGCCAGCAGCTTAGTCGGCTACGAGCAGTACTTC.

This clone showed up just a few times. The genes are TRBV2 and TRBJ2-3; TRBD1 might be the D (5 bases). The germline V gene has CDR1 SNHLY and CDR2 FYNNEI. Trimming took off 1 base at V and 0 bases at J, with 11 bases between the two ends. This CDR3 comprises 16 residues. The CDR3 region has the DNA TGTGCCAGCAGTGAAGTCGGCAGGGTTAGCACAGATACGCAGTATTTT. Amino acids: CASSEVGRVSTDTQYF.

The sample holds a few counts of this clone. The V gene is TRBV6-5, the J gene TRBJ1-1; tentative D call: TRBD1 (5 bases). The CDR3 runs 13 residues. Trimming took 10 bases from V and 0 from J, leaving 12 bases between them. CDR1 is MNHEY, CDR2 SVGAGI, per germline. As DNA, the CDR3 is TGTGCCATCAGGGACGGTATGAACACTGAAGCTTTCTTT. Amino acids: CAIRDGMNTEAFF.

This clone was observed a handful of times. This chain uses TRBV7-9 with TRBJ2-5; 13 nucleotides match TRBD2. CDR1 SEHNR and CDR2 FQNEAQ come from the germline V gene (reference sequence). The CDR3 runs to 15 residues. The junction had 6 bases not matched to a gene; V was cut back by 7 bases and J by 4 bases. The chain's CDR3 is CASTRTSGSGETQYF. The CDR3 DNA reads as TGTGCCAGCACCAGGACTAGCGGGAGCGGAGAGACCCAGTACTTC. The variable domain in full, with the rest retrieved from reference TRBV7-9 and TRBJ2-5, is DTGVSQNPRHKITKRGQNVTFRCDPISEHNRLYWYRQTLGQGPEFLTYFQNEAQLEKSRLLSDRFSAERPKGSFSTLEIQRTEQGDSAMYLCASTRTSGSGETQYFGPGTRLLVL.

The gene calls are TRBV7-2 and TRBJ2-7; D might be TRBD2 (5 bases). V was shortened by 5 bases and J by 7 bases, with 18 bases between the two germline ends. Germline loops: CDR1 SGHTA, CDR2 FQGNSA. The CDR3 sequence is 14 residues long. The CDR3 loop reads CASSIIPRTGEQYF. DNA for the CDR3: TGTGCCAGCAGCATCATCCCCCGGACGGGGGAGCAGTACTTC.

A few counts support this clone. The rearrangement joins TRBV5-1 to TRBJ2-3; unclear D gene. CDR1 is SGHRS, CDR2 YFSETQ, per germline. The CDR3 runs to 15 residues. Deletions cut 1 base from V and 2 bases from J, with 11 bases between. CDR3 loop: CASSLWELHTDTQYF. The CDR3 bases are TGCGCCAGCAGCTTGTGGGAACTGCACACAGATACGCAGTATTTT.

The J gene is TRBJ1-3, the V gene TRBV7-9; no clear D gene. The V and J ends lost 4 bases and 2 bases respectively, with 12 bases between them. The CDR3 is 15 residues long. The V gene's germline CDR1 is SEHNR and CDR2 FQNEAQ (reference sequence). CDR3 residues: CASSSREAAGNTIYF. The CDR3 DNA reads as TGTGCCAGCAGCTCGAGGGAAGCGGCTGGAAACACCATATATTTT. The variable domain in full, with the rest retrieved from reference TRBV7-9 and TRBJ1-3, is DTGVSQNPRHKITKRGQNVTFRCDPISEHNRLYWYRQTLGQGPEFLTYFQNEAQLEKSRLLSDRFSAERPKGSFSTLEIQRTEQGDSAMYLCASSSREAAGNTIYFGEGSWLTVV.